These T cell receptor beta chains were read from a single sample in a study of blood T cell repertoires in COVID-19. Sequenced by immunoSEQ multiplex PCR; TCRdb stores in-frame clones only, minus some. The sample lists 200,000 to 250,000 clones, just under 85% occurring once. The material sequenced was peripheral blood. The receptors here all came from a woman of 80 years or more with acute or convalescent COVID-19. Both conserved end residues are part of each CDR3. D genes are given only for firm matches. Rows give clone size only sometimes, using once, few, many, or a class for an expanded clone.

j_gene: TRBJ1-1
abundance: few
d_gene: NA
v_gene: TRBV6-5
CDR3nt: TGTGCCAGCAGTTACAGTAGGGACTTGAACACTGAAGCTTTCTTT
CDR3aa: CASSYSRDLNTEAFF

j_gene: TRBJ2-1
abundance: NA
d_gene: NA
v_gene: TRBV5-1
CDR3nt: TGCGCCAGCAGCTTGGGGCAGGGGCATGAGCAGTTCTTC
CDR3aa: CASSLGQGHEQFF

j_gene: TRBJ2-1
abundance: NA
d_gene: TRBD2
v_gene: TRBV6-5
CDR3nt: TGTGCCAGCAGTCAGACTAGCGGGTACAATGAGCAGTTCTTC
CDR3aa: CASSQTSGYNEQFF

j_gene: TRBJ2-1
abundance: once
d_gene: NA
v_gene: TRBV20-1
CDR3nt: TGCAGTGCTAGTGGGGTGAGGGGGAGGGCCTCCTACAATGAGCAGTTCTTC
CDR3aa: CSASGVRGRASYNEQFF

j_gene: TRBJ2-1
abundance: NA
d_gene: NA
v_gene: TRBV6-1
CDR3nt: TGTGCCAGCAGTGACGGAGGGACGGGTAACAATGAGCAGTTCTTC
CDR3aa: CASSDGGTGNNEQFF

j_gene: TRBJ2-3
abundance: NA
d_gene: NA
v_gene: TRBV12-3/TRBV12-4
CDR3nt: TGTGCCAGCAGTTCAGCAGATACGCAGTATTTT
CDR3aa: CASSSADTQYF

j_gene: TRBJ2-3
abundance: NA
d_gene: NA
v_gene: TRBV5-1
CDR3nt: TGCGCCAGCAGGGATGGAGAGAGGGGGGGCGGAGTGGATACGCAGTATTTT
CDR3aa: CASRDGERGGGVDTQYF

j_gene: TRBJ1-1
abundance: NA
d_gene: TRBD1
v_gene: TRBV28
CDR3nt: TGTGCCAGCAGTTTGGTACAGGGGACAACTGAAGCTTTCTTT
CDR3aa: CASSLVQGTTEAFF

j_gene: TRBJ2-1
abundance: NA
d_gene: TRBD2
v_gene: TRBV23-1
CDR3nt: TGCGCCAGCAAGGGTAGCGGGTCCTACAATGAGCAGTTCTTC
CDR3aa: CASKGSGSYNEQFF

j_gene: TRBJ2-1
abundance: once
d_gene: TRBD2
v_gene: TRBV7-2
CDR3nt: TGTGCCAGCAGCTTAGCAGGCGGGGGGGCGCGTCCTGAGCAGTTCTTC
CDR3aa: CASSLAGGGARPEQFF

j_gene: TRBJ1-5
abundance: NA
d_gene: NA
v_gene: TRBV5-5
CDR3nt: TGTGCCAGCAGCTTGGACACCGGGGATCAGCCCCAGCATTTT
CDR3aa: CASSLDTGDQPQHF

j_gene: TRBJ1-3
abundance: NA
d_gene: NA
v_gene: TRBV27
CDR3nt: TGTGCCAGCCCCCGGGTGCGTTCTGGAAACACCATATATTTT
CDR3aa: CASPRVRSGNTIYF

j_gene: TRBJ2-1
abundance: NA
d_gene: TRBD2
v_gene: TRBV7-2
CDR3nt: TGTGCCAGCAGCTTACAGCGGGGGGGCCTAAATGAGCAGTTCTTC
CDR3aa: CASSLQRGGLNEQFF

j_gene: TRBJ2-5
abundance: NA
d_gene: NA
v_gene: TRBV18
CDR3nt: TGTGCCAGCTCACCAGGGAAGGGGCCGGAGACCCAGTACTTC
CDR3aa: CASSPGKGPETQYF

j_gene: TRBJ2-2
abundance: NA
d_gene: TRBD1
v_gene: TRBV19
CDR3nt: TGTGCCAGTAGTATAACAGGGGGCAAAACCGGGGAGCTGTTTTTT
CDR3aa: CASSITGGKTGELFF

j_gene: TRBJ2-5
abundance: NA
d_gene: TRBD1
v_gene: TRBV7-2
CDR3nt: TGTGCCAGCAGCTTAACGGACAGGGGGCTCGAAGAGACCCAGTACTTC
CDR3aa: CASSLTDRGLEETQYF

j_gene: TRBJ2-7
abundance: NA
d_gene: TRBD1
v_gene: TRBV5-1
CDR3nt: TGCGCCAGCAGCTTAGCGGGACAGGGGATCTACGAGCAGTACTTC
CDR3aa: CASSLAGQGIYEQYF

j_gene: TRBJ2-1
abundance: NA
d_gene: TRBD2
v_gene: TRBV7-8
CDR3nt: TGTGCCAGCAGCTCTAGCGGGGGGGCCTATGAGCAGTTCTTC
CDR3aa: CASSSSGGAYEQFF

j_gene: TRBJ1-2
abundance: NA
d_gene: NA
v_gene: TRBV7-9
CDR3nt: TGTGCCAGCAGCTTAGATACAGGACACGGCTACACCTTC
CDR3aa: CASSLDTGHGYTF

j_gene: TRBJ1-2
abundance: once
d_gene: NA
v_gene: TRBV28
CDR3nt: TGTGCCAGCAGTTTGGAGGGCAGGGCCGTCTACACCTTC
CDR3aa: CASSLEGRAVYTF

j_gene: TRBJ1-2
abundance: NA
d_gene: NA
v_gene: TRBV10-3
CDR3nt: TGTGCCATCAGTGAGTCGGGGGGGAACGATGGCTACACCTTC
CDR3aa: CAISESGGNDGYTF

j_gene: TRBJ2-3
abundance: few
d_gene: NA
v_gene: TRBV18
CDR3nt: TGTGCCAGCTCACCTCCCCCCAAAGATACGCAGTATTTT
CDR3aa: CASSPPPKDTQYF

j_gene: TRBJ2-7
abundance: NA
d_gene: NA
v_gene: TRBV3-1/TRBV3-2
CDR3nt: TGTGCCAGCAGCCAAGTAACGGGGTGGGGAAAAGGCGAGCAGTACTTC
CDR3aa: CASSQVTGWGKGEQYF

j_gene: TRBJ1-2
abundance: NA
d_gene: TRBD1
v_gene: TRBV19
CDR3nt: TGTGCCAGTAACCCGGACAGGGGCTATGGCTACACCTTC
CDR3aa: CASNPDRGYGYTF

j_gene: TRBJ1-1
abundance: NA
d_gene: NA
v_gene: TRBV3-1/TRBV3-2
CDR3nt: TGTGCCAGCAGCCACGGGACAACTGAAGCTTTCTTT
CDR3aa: CASSHGTTEAFF

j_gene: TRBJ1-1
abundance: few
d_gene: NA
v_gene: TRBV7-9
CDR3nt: TGTGCCAGCAGCTTGGGACTGCTGAACACTGAAGCTTTCTTT
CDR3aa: CASSLGLLNTEAFF

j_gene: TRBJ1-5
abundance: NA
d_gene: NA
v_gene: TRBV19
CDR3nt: TGTGCCAGTAGTATGCAGGCCAGTCAGCCCCAGCATTTT
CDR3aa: CASSMQASQPQHF

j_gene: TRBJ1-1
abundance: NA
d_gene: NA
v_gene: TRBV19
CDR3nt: TGTGCCAGTAGTCCGACCACTATTCAACGTATCACTGAAGCTTTCTTT
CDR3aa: CASSPTTIQRITEAFF

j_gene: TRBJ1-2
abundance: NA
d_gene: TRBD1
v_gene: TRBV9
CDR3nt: TGTGCCAGCAGCGCGGGACAGGGTAACTATGGCTACACCTTC
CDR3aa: CASSAGQGNYGYTF

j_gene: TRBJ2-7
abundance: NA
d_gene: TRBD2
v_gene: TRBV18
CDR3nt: TGTGCCAGCTCACCACCGGGAGGGCCCGTGGGACCCTACGAGCAGTACTTC
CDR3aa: CASSPPGGPVGPYEQYF

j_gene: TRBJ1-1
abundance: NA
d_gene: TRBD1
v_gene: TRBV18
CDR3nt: TGTGCCAGCTCACTGACAGGGGCGAACACTGAAGCTTTCTTT
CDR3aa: CASSLTGANTEAFF

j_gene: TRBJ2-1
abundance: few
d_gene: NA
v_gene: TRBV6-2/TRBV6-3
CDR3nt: TGTGCCAGCAGTTACTCCGGACTGCTTTCTATCTATGAGCAGTTCTTC
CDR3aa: CASSYSGLLSIYEQFF

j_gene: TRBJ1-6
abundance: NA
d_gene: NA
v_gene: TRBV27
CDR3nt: TGTGCCAGCAGTTCGACAGGCCTCTATAATTCACCCCTCCACTTT
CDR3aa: CASSSTGLYNSPLHF

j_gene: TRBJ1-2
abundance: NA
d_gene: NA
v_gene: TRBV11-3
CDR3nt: TGTGCCAGCAATAAACACAGGGCAGGCTATGGCTACACCTTC
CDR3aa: CASNKHRAGYGYTF

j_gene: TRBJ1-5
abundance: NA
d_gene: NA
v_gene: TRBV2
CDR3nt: TGTGCCAGCAGTGGGCGGGGCACGAGCAATCAGCCCCAGCATTTT
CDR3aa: CASSGRGTSNQPQHF

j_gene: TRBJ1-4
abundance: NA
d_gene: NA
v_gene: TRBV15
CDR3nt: TGTGCCACCAGCGGGCCCTATCGGACAGTGGGTGAAAAACTGTTTTTT
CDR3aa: CATSGPYRTVGEKLFF

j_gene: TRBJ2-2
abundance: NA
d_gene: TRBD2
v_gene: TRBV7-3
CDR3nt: TGTGCCAGCAGCATTCTAGCGGGGAACACCGGGGAGCTGTTTTTT
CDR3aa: CASSILAGNTGELFF

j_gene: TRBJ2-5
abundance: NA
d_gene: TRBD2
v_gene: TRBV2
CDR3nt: TGTGCCAGCAGTGAAAGCGGGAGGGCCTATGAGACCCAGTACTTC
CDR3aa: CASSESGRAYETQYF

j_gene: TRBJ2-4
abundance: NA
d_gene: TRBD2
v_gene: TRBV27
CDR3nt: TGTGCCAGCACCCCCTTGGGACTAGCAGAAGCCAAAAACATTCAGTACTTC
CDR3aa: CASTPLGLAEAKNIQYF

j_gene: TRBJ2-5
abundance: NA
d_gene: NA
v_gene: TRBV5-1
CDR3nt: TGCGCCAGCAGCTTGGTGGGAGACATACAAGAGACCCAGTACTTC
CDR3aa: CASSLVGDIQETQYF

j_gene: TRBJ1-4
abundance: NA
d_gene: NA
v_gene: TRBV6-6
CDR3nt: TGTGCCAGCAGTTTAACAGGGTTTCAAAATGAAAAACTGTTTTTT
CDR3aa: CASSLTGFQNEKLFF

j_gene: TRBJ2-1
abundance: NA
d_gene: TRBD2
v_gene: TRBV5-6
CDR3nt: TGTGCCAGCAGGCCGGGACTAGCGGGAGGTGAGCAGTTCTTC
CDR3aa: CASRPGLAGGEQFF

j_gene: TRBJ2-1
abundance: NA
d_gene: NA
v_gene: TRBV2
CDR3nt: TGTGCCAGCAGTCGAACAGGAAGCTCCTACAATGAGCAGTTCTTC
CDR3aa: CASSRTGSSYNEQFF

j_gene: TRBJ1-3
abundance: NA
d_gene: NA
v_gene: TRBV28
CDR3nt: TGTGCCACCCATGCGGGGGTTGGAAACACCATATATTTT
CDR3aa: CATHAGVGNTIYF

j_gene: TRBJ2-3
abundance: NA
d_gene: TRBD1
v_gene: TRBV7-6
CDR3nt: TGTGCCAGCAGCTTAAGCGGACAGGGCACGGGTACGCAGTATTTT
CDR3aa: CASSLSGQGTGTQYF

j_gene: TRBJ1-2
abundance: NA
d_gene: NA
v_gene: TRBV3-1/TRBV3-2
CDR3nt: TGTGCCAGCAGCCAATTAGGGGTCGCTGGCTACACCTTC
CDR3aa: CASSQLGVAGYTF